Detailed here is one T cell receptor (beta chain). The antigen remains undetermined. This entry is derived from a study of PD-L1 blockade in urothelial cancer. Study summary: The analyses of blood took place 3 weeks (second dose) and 6 weeks after treatment start. Median T cell yield from blood was 110,000 to 150,000.

Study conclusions and caveats: More expansion of tumor-associated blood clones, seen at 3 weeks, marked durable-benefit patients.

Produced via immunoSEQ multiplex PCR; TCRdb's table is partial and in-frame only. The data contain tens of thousands of clones, around 85% of them seen just once; the ten biggest clones take up around 15%. The CDR3 is made up of 15 amino acids. Trimming removed 6 bases from V and 0 bases from J; junction bases left unmatched: 5. Germline-derived CDR1 and CDR2 are MNHEY and SVGAGI. The time point denotes: pretreatment peripheral blood. The source was PBMCs, collected around atezolizumab (anti-PD-L1) treatment. This clonotype was obtained from a man in his fifties or sixties with urothelial cancer. The chain couples TRBV6-5 to TRBJ2-1; TRBD1 agrees at 7 bases. CDR3 loop: CASSPDRLSYNEQFF. CDR3 nucleotide sequence: TGTGCCAGCAGCCCGGACAGGCTCTCCTACAATGAGCAGTTCTTC.